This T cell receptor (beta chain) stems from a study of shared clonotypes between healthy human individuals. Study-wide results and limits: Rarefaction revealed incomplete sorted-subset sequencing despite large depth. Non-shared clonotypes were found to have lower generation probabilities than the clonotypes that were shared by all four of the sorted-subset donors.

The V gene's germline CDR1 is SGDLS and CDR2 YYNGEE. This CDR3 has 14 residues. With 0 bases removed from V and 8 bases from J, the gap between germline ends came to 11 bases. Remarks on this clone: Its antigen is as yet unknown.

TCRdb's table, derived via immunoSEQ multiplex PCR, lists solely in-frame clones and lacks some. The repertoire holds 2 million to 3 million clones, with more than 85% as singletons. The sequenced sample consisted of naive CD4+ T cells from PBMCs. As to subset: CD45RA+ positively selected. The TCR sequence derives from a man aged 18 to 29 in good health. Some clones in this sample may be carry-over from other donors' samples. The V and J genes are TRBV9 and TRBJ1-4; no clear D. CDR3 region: CASSVGGRPEKLFF. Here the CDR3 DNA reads TGTGCCAGCAGCGTAGGTGGCAGGCCGGAAAAACTGTTTTTT.